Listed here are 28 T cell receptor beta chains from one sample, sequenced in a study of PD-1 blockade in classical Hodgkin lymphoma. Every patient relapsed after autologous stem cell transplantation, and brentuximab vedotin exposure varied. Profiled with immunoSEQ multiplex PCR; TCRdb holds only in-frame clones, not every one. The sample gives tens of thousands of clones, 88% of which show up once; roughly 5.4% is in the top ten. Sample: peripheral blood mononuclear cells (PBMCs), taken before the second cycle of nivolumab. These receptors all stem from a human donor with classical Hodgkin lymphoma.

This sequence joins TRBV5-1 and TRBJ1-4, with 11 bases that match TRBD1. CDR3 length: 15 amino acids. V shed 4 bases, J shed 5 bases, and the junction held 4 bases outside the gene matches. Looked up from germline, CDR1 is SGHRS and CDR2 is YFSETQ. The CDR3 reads CASSPGTGGNEKLFF. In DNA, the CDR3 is TGCGCCAGCAGCCCGGGGACAGGGGGAAATGAAAAACTGTTTTTT.

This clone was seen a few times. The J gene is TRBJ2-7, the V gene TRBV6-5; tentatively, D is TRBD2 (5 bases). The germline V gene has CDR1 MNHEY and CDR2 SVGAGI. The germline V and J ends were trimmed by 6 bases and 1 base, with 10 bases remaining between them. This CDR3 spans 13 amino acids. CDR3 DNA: TGTGCCAGCAGAGAGGGCGGATCCTACGAGCAGTACTTC. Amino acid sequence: CASREGGSYEQYF.

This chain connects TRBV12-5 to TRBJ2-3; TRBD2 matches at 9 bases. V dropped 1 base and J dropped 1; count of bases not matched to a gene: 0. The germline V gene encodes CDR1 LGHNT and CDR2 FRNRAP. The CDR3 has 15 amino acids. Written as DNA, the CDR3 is TGTGCTAGTGGTTTGGGACTAGCGGGCACAGATACGCAGTATTTT. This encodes CASGLGLAGTDTQYF.

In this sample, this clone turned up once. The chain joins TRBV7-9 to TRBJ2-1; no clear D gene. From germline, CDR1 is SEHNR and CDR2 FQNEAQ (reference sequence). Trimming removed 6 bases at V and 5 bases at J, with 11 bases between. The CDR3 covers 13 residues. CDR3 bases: TGTGCCAGCAGATGGGTGGCCGACAATGAGCAGTTCTTC. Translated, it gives CASRWVADNEQFF.

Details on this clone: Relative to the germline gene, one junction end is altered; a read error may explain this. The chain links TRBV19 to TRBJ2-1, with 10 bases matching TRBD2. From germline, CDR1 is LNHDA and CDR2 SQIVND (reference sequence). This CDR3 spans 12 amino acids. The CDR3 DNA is TGTGCCAGTAGTACGGTCCCGGGACTAGCGATCTTC. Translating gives CASSTVPGLAIF.

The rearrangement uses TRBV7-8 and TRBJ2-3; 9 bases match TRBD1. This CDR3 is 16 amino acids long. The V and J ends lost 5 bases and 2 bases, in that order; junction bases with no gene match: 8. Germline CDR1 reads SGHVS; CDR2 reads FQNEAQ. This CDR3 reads CASSLIGTGFTDTQYF. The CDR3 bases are TGTGCCAGCAGCCTTATAGGGACAGGGTTCACAGATACGCAGTATTTT.

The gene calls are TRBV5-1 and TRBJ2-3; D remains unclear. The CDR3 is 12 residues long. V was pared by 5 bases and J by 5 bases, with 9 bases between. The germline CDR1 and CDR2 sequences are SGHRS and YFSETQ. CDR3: CASSVMGDTQYF. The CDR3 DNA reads TGCGCCAGCAGTGTTATGGGAGATACGCAGTATTTT.

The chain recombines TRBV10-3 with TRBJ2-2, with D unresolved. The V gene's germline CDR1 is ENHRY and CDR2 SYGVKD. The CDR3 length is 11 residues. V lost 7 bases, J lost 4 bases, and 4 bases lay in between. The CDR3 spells CAIKATGELFF. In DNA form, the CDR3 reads TGTGCCATCAAGGCCACCGGGGAGCTGTTTTTT.

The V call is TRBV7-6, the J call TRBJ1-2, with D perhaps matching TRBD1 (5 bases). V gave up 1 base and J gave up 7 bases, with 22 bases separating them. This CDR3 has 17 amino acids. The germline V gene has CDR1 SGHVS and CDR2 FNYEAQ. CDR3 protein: CASSLVSRATQVGGYTF. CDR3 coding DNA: TGTGCCAGCAGCTTAGTCTCCAGGGCGACTCAAGTGGGTGGCTACACCTTC.

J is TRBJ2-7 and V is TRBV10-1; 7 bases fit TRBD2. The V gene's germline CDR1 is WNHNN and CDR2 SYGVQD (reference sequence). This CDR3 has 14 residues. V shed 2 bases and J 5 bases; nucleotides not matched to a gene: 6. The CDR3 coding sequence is TGCGCCAGCAGTGAGCGGAGCGGGGTTAACGAGCAGTACTTC. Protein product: CASSERSGVNEQYF.

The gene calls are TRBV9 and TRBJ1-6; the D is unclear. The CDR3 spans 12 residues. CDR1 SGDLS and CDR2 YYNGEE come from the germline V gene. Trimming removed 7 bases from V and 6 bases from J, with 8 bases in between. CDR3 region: CASGETNSPLHF. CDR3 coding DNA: TGTGCCAGCGGGGAAACTAATTCACCCCTCCACTTT.

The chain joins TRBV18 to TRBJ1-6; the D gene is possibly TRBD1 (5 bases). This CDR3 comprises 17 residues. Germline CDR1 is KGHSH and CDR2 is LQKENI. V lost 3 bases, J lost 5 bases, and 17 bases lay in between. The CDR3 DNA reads TGTGCCAGCTCACCCCGGGGGACCGGGTCTAATAATTCACCCCTCCACTTT. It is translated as CASSPRGTGSNNSPLHF.

The CDR3 is CASSAERAGGSSGNTIYF. The CDR3 nucleotides read TGTGCCAGCAGCGCCGAAAGGGCCGGCGGGTCCTCTGGAAACACCATATATTTT. The chain combines TRBV2 with TRBJ1-3; D is unresolved. Germline CDR1 reads SNHLY; CDR2 reads FYNNEI. V dropped 6 bases and J dropped 0 bases, with 21 bases sitting between them. The CDR3 is 18 amino acids.

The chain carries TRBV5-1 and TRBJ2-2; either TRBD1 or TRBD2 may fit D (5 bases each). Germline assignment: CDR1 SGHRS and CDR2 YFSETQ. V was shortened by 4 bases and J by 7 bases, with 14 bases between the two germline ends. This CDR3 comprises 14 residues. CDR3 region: CASSLGTGGGELFF. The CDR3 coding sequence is TGCGCCAGCAGCCTTGGGACGGGCGGCGGGGAGCTGTTTTTT.

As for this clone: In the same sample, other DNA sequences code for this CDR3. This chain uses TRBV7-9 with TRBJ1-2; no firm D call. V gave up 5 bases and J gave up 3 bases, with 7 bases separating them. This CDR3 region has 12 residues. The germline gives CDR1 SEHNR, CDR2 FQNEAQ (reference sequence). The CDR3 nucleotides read TGTGCCAGCAGCCCAGAGGACTATGGCTACACCTTC. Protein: CASSPEDYGYTF.

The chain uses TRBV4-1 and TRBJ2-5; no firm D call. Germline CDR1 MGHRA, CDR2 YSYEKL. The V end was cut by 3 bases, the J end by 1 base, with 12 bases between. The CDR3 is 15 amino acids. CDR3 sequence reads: CASSQGSQFQETQYF. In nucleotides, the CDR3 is TGCGCCAGCAGCCAGGGGTCGCAGTTCCAAGAGACCCAGTACTTC.

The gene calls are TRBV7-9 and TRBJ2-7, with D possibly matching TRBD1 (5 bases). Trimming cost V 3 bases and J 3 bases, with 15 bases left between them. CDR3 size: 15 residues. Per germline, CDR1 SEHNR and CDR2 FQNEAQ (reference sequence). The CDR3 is CASSLDIGLDYEQYF. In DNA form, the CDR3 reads TGTGCCAGCAGCTTGGACATTGGGCTAGACTACGAGCAGTACTTC.

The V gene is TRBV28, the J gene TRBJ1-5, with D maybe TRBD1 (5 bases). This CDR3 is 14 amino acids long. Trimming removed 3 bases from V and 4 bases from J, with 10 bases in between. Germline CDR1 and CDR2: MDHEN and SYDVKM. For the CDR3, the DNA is TGTGCCAGCAGTTTTGCAGGGATGAATCAGCCCCAGCATTTT. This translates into CASSFAGMNQPQHF.

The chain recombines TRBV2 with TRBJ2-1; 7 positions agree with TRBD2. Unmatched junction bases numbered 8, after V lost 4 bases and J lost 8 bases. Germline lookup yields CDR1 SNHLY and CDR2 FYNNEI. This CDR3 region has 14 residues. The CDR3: CASSGGEGFDEQFF. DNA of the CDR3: TGTGCCAGCAGTGGCGGGGAGGGTTTCGATGAGCAGTTCTTC. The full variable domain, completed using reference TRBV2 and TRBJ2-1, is EPEVTQTPSHQVTQMGQEVILRCVPISNHLYFYWYRQILGQKVEFLVSFYNNEISEKSEIFDDQFSVERPDGSNFTLKIRSTKLEDSAMYFCASSGGEGFDEQFFGPGTRLTVL.

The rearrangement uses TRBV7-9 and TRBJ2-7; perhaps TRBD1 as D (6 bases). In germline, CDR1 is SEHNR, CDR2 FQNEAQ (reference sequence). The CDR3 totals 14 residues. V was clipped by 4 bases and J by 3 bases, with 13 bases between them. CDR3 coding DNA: TGTGCCAGCAGCTACGGACAGCCGTACTACGAGCAGTACTTC. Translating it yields CASSYGQPYYEQYF.

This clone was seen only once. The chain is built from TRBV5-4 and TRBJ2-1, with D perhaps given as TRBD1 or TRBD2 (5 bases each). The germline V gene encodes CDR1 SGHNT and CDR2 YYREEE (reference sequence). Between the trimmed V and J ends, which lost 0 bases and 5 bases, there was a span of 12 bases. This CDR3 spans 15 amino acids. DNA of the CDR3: TGTGCCAGCAGCTTGGTGGGGGTCCTCCACAATGAGCAGTTCTTC. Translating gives CASSLVGVLHNEQFF.

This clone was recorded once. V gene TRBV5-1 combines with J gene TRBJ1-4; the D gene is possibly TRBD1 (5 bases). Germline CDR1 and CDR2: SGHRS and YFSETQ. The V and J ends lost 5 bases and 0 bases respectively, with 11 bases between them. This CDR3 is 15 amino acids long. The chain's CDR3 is CASSPDSPTNEKLFF. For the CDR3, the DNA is TGCGCCAGCAGTCCAGACAGCCCAACTAATGAAAAACTGTTTTTT.

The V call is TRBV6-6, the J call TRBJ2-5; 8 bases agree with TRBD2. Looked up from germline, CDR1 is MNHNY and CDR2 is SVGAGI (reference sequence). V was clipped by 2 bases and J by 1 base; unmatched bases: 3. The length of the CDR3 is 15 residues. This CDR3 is CASSYAGGGQETQYF. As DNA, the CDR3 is TGTGCCAGCAGTTACGCCGGGGGGGGCCAAGAGACCCAGTACTTC.

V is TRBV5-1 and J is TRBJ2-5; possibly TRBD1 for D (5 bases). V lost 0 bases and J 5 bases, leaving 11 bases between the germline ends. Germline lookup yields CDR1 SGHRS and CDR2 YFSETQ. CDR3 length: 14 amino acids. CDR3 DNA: TGCGCCAGCAGCTTGGCCTGGCAGGGTGAGACCCAGTACTTC. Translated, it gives CASSLAWQGETQYF.

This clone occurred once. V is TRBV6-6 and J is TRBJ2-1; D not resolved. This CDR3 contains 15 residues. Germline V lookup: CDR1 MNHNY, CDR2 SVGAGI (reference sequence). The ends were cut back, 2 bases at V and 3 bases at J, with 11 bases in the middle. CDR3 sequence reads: CASSYQQTFYNEQFF. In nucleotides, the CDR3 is TGTGCCAGCAGTTACCAGCAGACCTTCTACAATGAGCAGTTCTTC.

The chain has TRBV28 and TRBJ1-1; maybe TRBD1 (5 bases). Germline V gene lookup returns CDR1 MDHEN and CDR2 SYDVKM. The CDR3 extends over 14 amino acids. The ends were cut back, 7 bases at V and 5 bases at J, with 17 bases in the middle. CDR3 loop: CASIQAGRRTEAFF. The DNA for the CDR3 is TGTGCCAGCATCCAAGCAGGGCGCCGGACTGAAGCTTTCTTT. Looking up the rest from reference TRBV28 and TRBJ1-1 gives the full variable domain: DVKVTQSSRYLVKRTGEKVFLECVQDMDHENMFWYRQDPGLGLRLIYFSYDVKMKEKGDIPEGYSVSREKKERFSLILESASTNQTSMYLCASIQAGRRTEAFFGQGTRLTVV.

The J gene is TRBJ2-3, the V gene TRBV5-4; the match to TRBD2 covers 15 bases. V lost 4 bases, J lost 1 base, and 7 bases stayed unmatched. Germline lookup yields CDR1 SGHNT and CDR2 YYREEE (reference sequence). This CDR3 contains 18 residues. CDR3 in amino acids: CASSTGLAGGPGTDTQYF. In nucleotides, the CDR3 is TGTGCCAGCAGCACCGGACTAGCGGGGGGGCCAGGCACAGATACGCAGTATTTT.

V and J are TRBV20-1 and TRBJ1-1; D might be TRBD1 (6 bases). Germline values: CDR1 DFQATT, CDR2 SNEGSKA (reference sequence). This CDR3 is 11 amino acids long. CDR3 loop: CGGQPNTEAFF. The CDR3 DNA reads TGCGGTGGACAGCCGAACACTGAAGCTTTCTTT.